This TCR beta chain emerged from a study of blood T cell repertoires in COVID-19. Study as a whole: In each case, the material was cDNA or gDNA derived from T cells, B-cell-depleted T cells, or PBMCs.

The CDR3 has 12 residues. Germline V gene lookup returns CDR1 LGHNA and CDR2 YSLEER. V was pared by 0 bases and J by 12 bases, with 9 bases between. In the source study's methods: Amplification of reference gene primers provided the estimated nucleated cell counts. The data were produced by immunoSEQ multiplex PCR, yet TCRdb's version contains in-frame clones alone and is incomplete. Clone size and V and J calls were adopted from that table, with D and trimming inferred from the DNA. The repertoire includes 30,000 to 40,000 clones, about 85% of them detected once, and approximately 2% sits in the top ten.

The sequenced material came from peripheral blood. The J gene is TRBJ2-1, the V gene TRBV4-3, with a possible D match to TRBD2 (6 bases). This sequence originates from a man aged 45 to 65 with active or convalescent COVID-19. The CDR3 loop reads CASSQDSGRQFF. CDR3 bases: TGCGCCAGCAGCCAAGATTCCGGGAGGCAGTTCTTC.